This entry is about one T cell receptor beta chain. The study assigned cohorts using participant-reported clinical history. These data are taken from a study of blood T cell repertoires in COVID-19. Looking at the study overall: Samples of COVID-19 (acute and convalescent) were obtained from the United States, Italy and Spain. The analysed material was cDNA or gDNA that came from T cells, B-cell-depleted T cells, or PBMCs.

How the authors handled the data: By means of reference gene primer amplification, nucleated cell counts were estimated. Some clones are missing from TCRdb's copy, which holds only in-frame ones; the method was immunoSEQ multiplex PCR. V and J calls and clone size are as listed in that table; D and trimming were resolved from the DNA. The repertoire holds some 320,000 clones, with 90% to 95% as singletons. Germline CDR1 is MDHEN and CDR2 is SYDVKM. V gave up 3 bases and J gave up 0 bases, with 6 bases separating them. CDR3 length: 13 amino acids. The chain links TRBV28 to TRBJ2-7; D uncertain. Sequencing was carried out using PBMCs or T cells enriched from blood (not recorded which). The sequence came from a woman in her 30s who had been exposed to COVID-19. The CDR3 sequence: CASSLAFSYEQYF. In DNA form, the CDR3 reads TGTGCCAGCAGTTTGGCTTTCTCCTACGAGCAGTACTTC.